The rows below give T cell receptor beta chains drawn from one sample of a study of blood T cell repertoires in COVID-19. The table came from immunoSEQ multiplex PCR; TCRdb's copy has only in-frame clones and leaves some out. Of about 160,000 clones detected, about 85% appear once; the ten largest clones hold 3% to 3.5%. The sample comprised peripheral blood. The receptor source for this set is a human donor with acute or convalescent COVID-19. The donor label of this sample is uncertain. Both conserved end residues are part of each CDR3. Each record gives: clone size, V gene, J gene, D gene, CDR3 DNA, CDR3 protein. D genes are given only for firm matches. Some rows mark clone size as missing; the rest say once, few, many or name a class of expanded clone.

clone size: once; V gene: TRBV27; J gene: TRBJ1-6; D gene: TRBD1; CDR3 DNA: TGTGCCAGCAGTTTTAGGGGGCGCAGATCACCCCTCCACTTT; CDR3 protein: CASSFRGRRSPLHF
clone size: -; V gene: TRBV6-6; J gene: TRBJ1-5; D gene: -; CDR3 DNA: TGTGCCAGCGACAGTGCCTATAGCAATCAGCCCCAGCATTTT; CDR3 protein: CASDSAYSNQPQHF
clone size: few; V gene: TRBV7-9; J gene: TRBJ2-1; D gene: TRBD1; CDR3 DNA: TGTGCCAGCAGCATCGGACAGGGGAGGGATGAGCAGTTCTTC; CDR3 protein: CASSIGQGRDEQFF
clone size: few; V gene: TRBV2; J gene: TRBJ1-5; D gene: -; CDR3 DNA: TGTGCCAGCAGAGGCGGGGGGGGGCCCCAGCATTTT; CDR3 protein: CASRGGGGPQHF
clone size: -; V gene: TRBV6-5; J gene: TRBJ2-2; D gene: TRBD1; CDR3 DNA: TGTGCCAGCACCCCGGGACAGCCCAACACCGGGGAGCTGTTTTTT; CDR3 protein: CASTPGQPNTGELFF
clone size: -; V gene: TRBV2; J gene: TRBJ1-1; D gene: -; CDR3 DNA: TGTGCCAGCAGTGTTTCCAGGGCGAACACTGAAGCTTTCTTT; CDR3 protein: CASSVSRANTEAFF
clone size: -; V gene: TRBV3-1/TRBV3-2; J gene: TRBJ2-3; D gene: TRBD1; CDR3 DNA: TGTGCCAGCAGCACGGGACAGGGGGGACCTAGCACAGATACGCAGTATTTT; CDR3 protein: CASSTGQGGPSTDTQYF
clone size: few; V gene: TRBV21-1; J gene: TRBJ2-3; D gene: -; CDR3 DNA: TGTGCCAGCAGCAAAAAAAGCCCACTAGCGGGTAGCACAGATACGCAGTATTTT; CDR3 protein: CASSKKSPLAGSTDTQYF
clone size: -; V gene: TRBV7-3; J gene: TRBJ1-2; D gene: -; CDR3 DNA: TGTGCCAGCAGCTCGTCGGGATTGGGTGGCTACACCTTC; CDR3 protein: CASSSSGLGGYTF
clone size: -; V gene: TRBV4-1; J gene: TRBJ1-2; D gene: -; CDR3 DNA: TGCGCCAGCAGCCAAGGGCTGATGGGCAGGACCCAGGGTGGCTACACCTTC; CDR3 protein: CASSQGLMGRTQGGYTF
clone size: -; V gene: TRBV7-9; J gene: TRBJ1-1; D gene: -; CDR3 DNA: TGTGCCAGCAGCTTAGCGGGGGGTCAGAACACTGAAGCTTTCTTT; CDR3 protein: CASSLAGGQNTEAFF
clone size: once; V gene: TRBV5-1; J gene: TRBJ1-1; D gene: -; CDR3 DNA: TGCGCCAGCAGCTGGAGACAGCAGAACACTGAAGCTTTCTTT; CDR3 protein: CASSWRQQNTEAFF
clone size: -; V gene: TRBV18; J gene: TRBJ2-1; D gene: TRBD1; CDR3 DNA: TGTGCCAGCTCACAACAACAGGGGGCTCAAACCAATGAGCAGTTCTTC; CDR3 protein: CASSQQQGAQTNEQFF
clone size: -; V gene: TRBV7-2; J gene: TRBJ2-7; D gene: -; CDR3 DNA: TGTGCCAGCAGCTTTGGGGGAGGTTCCTACGAGCAGTACTTC; CDR3 protein: CASSFGGGSYEQYF
clone size: few; V gene: TRBV19; J gene: TRBJ1-2; D gene: TRBD1; CDR3 DNA: TGTGCCAGTAGTATAAATTTGGACAGGGGTCGTGGCTACACCTTC; CDR3 protein: CASSINLDRGRGYTF
clone size: -; V gene: TRBV5-4; J gene: TRBJ2-5; D gene: TRBD2; CDR3 DNA: TGTGCCAGCAGCTTTTCGGGGGGGAAAGAGACCCAGTACTTC; CDR3 protein: CASSFSGGKETQYF
clone size: once; V gene: TRBV6-5; J gene: TRBJ2-7; D gene: -; CDR3 DNA: TGTGCCGTCGGGGGCTCCTACGAGCAGTACTTC; CDR3 protein: CAVGGSYEQYF
clone size: -; V gene: TRBV5-5; J gene: TRBJ2-7; D gene: TRBD1; CDR3 DNA: TGTGCCAGCAGTCAAGGGACAGGGGGAACCTACGAGCAGTACTTC; CDR3 protein: CASSQGTGGTYEQYF
clone size: once; V gene: TRBV7-7; J gene: TRBJ2-3; D gene: TRBD2; CDR3 DNA: TGTGCCAGCAGCCCTCTGACTAGCGGGGGTGATGGCACAGATACGCAGTATTTT; CDR3 protein: CASSPLTSGGDGTDTQYF
clone size: -; V gene: TRBV5-4; J gene: TRBJ1-1; D gene: TRBD1; CDR3 DNA: TGTGCCAGCAGCCGCGACAGGGCGGGGACTGAAGCTTTCTTT; CDR3 protein: CASSRDRAGTEAFF
clone size: -; V gene: TRBV18; J gene: TRBJ1-5; D gene: -; CDR3 DNA: TGTGCCAGCTCACCACGTCGACAGGCCCCCTCAGGAAGCAATCAGCCCCAGCATTTT; CDR3 protein: CASSPRRQAPSGSNQPQHF
clone size: few; V gene: TRBV24-1; J gene: TRBJ1-5; D gene: -; CDR3 DNA: TGTGCCACCAGTGACCGGGGGATTGTCCAGCCCCAGCATTTT; CDR3 protein: CATSDRGIVQPQHF
clone size: -; V gene: TRBV6-6; J gene: TRBJ1-1; D gene: -; CDR3 DNA: TGTGCCAGCAGTTCATCACAGGGAACTGAAGCTTTCTTT; CDR3 protein: CASSSSQGTEAFF
clone size: -; V gene: TRBV5-6; J gene: TRBJ1-6; D gene: -; CDR3 DNA: TGTGCCAGCAGCTTGGTCGGCAGGGGAACGGCCTATTCACCCCTCCACTTT; CDR3 protein: CASSLVGRGTAYSPLHF
clone size: once; V gene: TRBV19; J gene: TRBJ2-2; D gene: -; CDR3 DNA: TGTGCCAGTAGTATAGACAGGGTTGCCACCGGGGAGCTGTTTTTT; CDR3 protein: CASSIDRVATGELFF
clone size: -; V gene: TRBV4-2; J gene: TRBJ1-2; D gene: -; CDR3 DNA: TGTGCCAGCAGCCAAGATTCATCCCAGGGGCGCTACACCTTC; CDR3 protein: CASSQDSSQGRYTF
clone size: -; V gene: TRBV2; J gene: TRBJ1-1; D gene: -; CDR3 DNA: TGTGCCAGCAGTGTAGAGACAGGGAACACTGAAGCTTTCTTT; CDR3 protein: CASSVETGNTEAFF
clone size: -; V gene: TRBV4-2; J gene: TRBJ2-6; D gene: TRBD1; CDR3 DNA: TGTGCCAGCAGCCAAGCTAACAGGGGAGCTGGGGCCAACGTCCTGACTTTC; CDR3 protein: CASSQANRGAGANVLTF
clone size: -; V gene: TRBV18; J gene: TRBJ2-7; D gene: -; CDR3 DNA: TGTGCCAGCAAACTAAGTGCGACCTACGAGCAGTACTTC; CDR3 protein: CASKLSATYEQYF
clone size: -; V gene: TRBV6-1; J gene: TRBJ2-3; D gene: -; CDR3 DNA: TGTGCCAGCAGTGAAAATTCCCTCCGGGGCGGGGGCAATACGCAGTATTTT; CDR3 protein: CASSENSLRGGGNTQYF
clone size: -; V gene: TRBV27; J gene: TRBJ2-1; D gene: TRBD1; CDR3 DNA: TGTGCCAGCAGTTTACGGACAGGGCCTGCTGGGGGTGAGCAGTTCTTC; CDR3 protein: CASSLRTGPAGGEQFF
clone size: -; V gene: TRBV7-3; J gene: TRBJ1-6; D gene: TRBD1; CDR3 DNA: TGTGCCAGCAGCTCAGGACAGGGGTATTCACCCCTCCACTTT; CDR3 protein: CASSSGQGYSPLHF
clone size: -; V gene: TRBV11-2; J gene: TRBJ1-4; D gene: TRBD1; CDR3 DNA: TGTGCCAGCAGCTCCCATACTAACAGGGGGCGGAATAATGAAAAACTGTTTTTT; CDR3 protein: CASSSHTNRGRNNEKLFF
clone size: -; V gene: TRBV3-1/TRBV3-2; J gene: TRBJ1-6; D gene: TRBD1; CDR3 DNA: TGTGCCAGCAGCCAAGGAGGACAGGGGATTAAACGGTATAATTCACCCCTCCACTTT; CDR3 protein: CASSQGGQGIKRYNSPLHF
clone size: -; V gene: TRBV7-2; J gene: TRBJ1-2; D gene: TRBD1; CDR3 DNA: TGTGCCAGCAGCGTCACAGGGGGCCAAGGCGGTGGCTACACCTTC; CDR3 protein: CASSVTGGQGGGYTF
clone size: -; V gene: TRBV7-9; J gene: TRBJ2-3; D gene: TRBD2; CDR3 DNA: TGTGCCAGCAGCTTGCCCGGGGGAGCGGGGGGGAGAGATACGCAGTATTTT; CDR3 protein: CASSLPGGAGGRDTQYF
clone size: few; V gene: TRBV28; J gene: TRBJ1-2; D gene: TRBD1; CDR3 DNA: TGTGCCAGCAGCGCCCAGGGGGTTCTAAGTGGCTACACCTTC; CDR3 protein: CASSAQGVLSGYTF
clone size: -; V gene: TRBV3-1/TRBV3-2; J gene: TRBJ2-7; D gene: -; CDR3 DNA: TGTGCCAGCAGATTGGGGGCGGTGGAGGAGCAGTACTTC; CDR3 protein: CASRLGAVEEQYF